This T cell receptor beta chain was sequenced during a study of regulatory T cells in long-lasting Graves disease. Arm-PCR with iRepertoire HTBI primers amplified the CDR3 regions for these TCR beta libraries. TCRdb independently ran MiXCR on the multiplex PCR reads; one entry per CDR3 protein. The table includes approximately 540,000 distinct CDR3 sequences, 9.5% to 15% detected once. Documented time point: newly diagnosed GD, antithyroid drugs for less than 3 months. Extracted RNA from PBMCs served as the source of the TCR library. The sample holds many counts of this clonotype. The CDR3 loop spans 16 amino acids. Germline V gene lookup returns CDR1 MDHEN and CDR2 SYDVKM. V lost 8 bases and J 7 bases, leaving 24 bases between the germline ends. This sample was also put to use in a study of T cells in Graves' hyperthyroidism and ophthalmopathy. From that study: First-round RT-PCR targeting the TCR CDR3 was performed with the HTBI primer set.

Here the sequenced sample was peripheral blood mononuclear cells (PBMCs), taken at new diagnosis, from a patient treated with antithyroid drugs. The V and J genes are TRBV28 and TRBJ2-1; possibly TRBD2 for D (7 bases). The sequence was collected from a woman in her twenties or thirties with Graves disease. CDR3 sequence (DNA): TGTGCCAGCGGCCCCGGGACAACGACTAGCCGTAATGAGCAGTTCTTC. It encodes CASGPGTTTSRNEQFF.